This passage covers 31 T cell receptor beta chains from one sample sequenced in a study of shared clonotypes between healthy human individuals (TCRdb year 2020). Libraries were built with the immunoSEQ multiplex PCR assay. This immuneACCESS table, as held by TCRdb, lists in-frame sequences with V and J called but not all clones. Of the missing ones, under half trace to an unresolved V gene in checked studies; the others have no known cause. The table for this sample lists millions of clones; around 90% of them were counted only once. The top ten clonotypes cover about 0.13% of the sample. The sample taken for sequencing was naive CD4+ T cells sorted from blood. The cell subset or site label here, explained by the study, means: CD45RA+ positively selected. These receptors were taken from a man between 18 and 29 years old in good health.

As regards this clone: The identical CDR3 is also encoded by other nucleotide sequences in the sample. The V gene is TRBV5-1, the J gene TRBJ1-2; D not certain. CDR1 is SGHRS, CDR2 YFSETQ, per germline. With 0 bases removed from V and 5 bases from J, the gap between germline ends came to 8 bases. The CDR3 runs 13 residues. The CDR3 nucleotides read TGCGCCAGCAGCTTGGACAGCACATATGGCTACACCTTC. It codes for CASSLDSTYGYTF.

With regard to this clone: The sample has other DNA sequences that encode this CDR3 too. DNA for the CDR3: TGTGCCAGCAGACAGGGCGCGAACACTGAAGCTTTCTTT. This encodes CASRQGANTEAFF. This rearrangement joins TRBV6-5 to TRBJ1-1, with D maybe TRBD1 (6 bases). V lost 6 bases and J lost 1, with 9 bases in between. This CDR3 contains 13 residues. Looked up from germline, CDR1 is MNHEY and CDR2 is SVGAGI.

On this clone: The same CDR3 arises from other DNA sequences in this sample as well. The chain has TRBV18 and TRBJ1-5, with D tentatively TRBD1 (5 bases). V shed 4 bases and J shed 3 bases, with 10 bases lying between them. The CDR3 runs to 14 residues. Germline CDR1 and CDR2: KGHSH and LQKENI. Here the CDR3 DNA reads TGTGCCAGCTCACGAGACAGTAACAATCAGCCCCAGCATTTT. Translated: CASSRDSNNQPQHF.

The chain uses TRBV27 and TRBJ2-1; 7 nucleotides agree with TRBD1. The CDR3 extends over 16 amino acids. Per the germline V gene, CDR1 is MNHEY and CDR2 is SMNVEV (reference sequence). After removal of 5 bases from V and 2 bases from J, the junction contained 9 bases not matched to a gene. The CDR3: CASSTIDRAPYNEQFF. CDR3 sequence (DNA): TGTGCCAGCAGTACCATCGACAGGGCTCCCTACAATGAGCAGTTCTTC.

The rearrangement uses TRBV5-4 and TRBJ2-5; TRBD1 matches 11 bases. The CDR3 covers 13 residues. Losses at the gene ends were 8 bases for V and 4 bases for J; bases not matched to a gene: 4. From germline, CDR1 is SGHNT and CDR2 YYREEE (reference sequence). The CDR3 DNA follows: TGTGCCAGTCAGGACAGGGGGCGAGAGACCCAGTACTTC. Protein: CASQDRGRETQYF. The complete variable domain, with remaining parts taken from reference TRBV5-4 and TRBJ2-5, reads ETGVTQSPTHLIKTRGQQVTLRCSSQSGHNTVSWYQQALGQGPQFIFQYYREEENGRGNFPPRFSGLQFPNYSSELNVNALELDDSALYLCASQDRGRETQYFGPGTRLLVL.

V gene TRBV5-6 combines with J gene TRBJ2-7; D call uncertain. There are 13 residues in the CDR3. Germline CDR1 reads SGHDT; CDR2 reads YYEEEE. V was trimmed by 1 base and J by 2 bases, leaving 7 bases between them. CDR3 region: CASSLFQAYEQYF. CDR3 nucleotide sequence: TGTGCCAGCAGCTTGTTCCAGGCCTACGAGCAGTACTTC.

The chain has TRBV6-5 and TRBJ2-2; no definite D call. This CDR3 has 15 residues. With 6 bases removed from V and 5 bases from J, the gap between germline ends came to 16 bases. Germline CDR1 reads MNHEY; CDR2 reads SVGAGI. The CDR3 DNA follows: TGTGCCAGCAGCCCAGTGGGCACCCAAACCGGGGAGCTGTTTTTT. Translated, it gives CASSPVGTQTGELFF.

This clone was detected only once. The chain couples TRBV7-9 to TRBJ2-7; TRBD2 matches at 8 bases. CDR1 is SEHNR, CDR2 FQNEAQ, per germline (reference sequence). After removal of 3 bases from V and 2 bases from J, the junction contained 6 bases not matched to a gene. The CDR3 sequence is 15 residues long. CDR3 sequence: CASSFQTGGAYEQYF. The CDR3 DNA follows: TGTGCCAGCAGCTTTCAAACGGGAGGGGCCTACGAGCAGTACTTC.

This clone was counted between two and nine times. V gene TRBV30 combines with J gene TRBJ1-1; 8 nucleotides align to TRBD1. Germline loops: CDR1 GTSNPN, CDR2 SVGIG (reference sequence). Trimming cost V 4 bases and J 4 bases; bases outside gene matches: 5. This CDR3 has 13 amino acids. CDR3 region: CAWKGQGTTEAFF. CDR3 DNA sequence: TGTGCCTGGAAAGGACAGGGCACCACTGAAGCTTTCTTT.

The rearrangement links TRBV18 to TRBJ1-1; 9 bases match TRBD1. Germline CDR1 and CDR2: KGHSH and LQKENI. The trim removed 5 bases at V and 1 base at J, leaving 8 bases unmatched. The CDR3 contains 16 residues. The CDR3 loop is CASSSDRGGANTEAFF. DNA of the CDR3: TGTGCCAGCTCATCCGACAGGGGGGGGGCGAACACTGAAGCTTTCTTT.

V is TRBV7-2 and J is TRBJ2-1; D is undetermined. Germline CDR1 is SGHTA and CDR2 is FQGNSA. This CDR3 region has 16 residues. Trimming stripped 1 base from V and 0 bases from J, with 10 bases between. For the CDR3, the DNA is TGTGCCAGCAGCTTAGTTGGCCAGATCTCCTACAATGAGCAGTTCTTC. Protein: CASSLVGQISYNEQFF.

V and J are TRBV5-1 and TRBJ2-7; unclear D gene. Germline CDR1 SGHRS, CDR2 YFSETQ. V gave up 0 bases and J gave up 4 bases, with 14 bases separating them. The CDR3 spans 15 residues. The DNA for the CDR3 is TGCGCCAGCAGCTTGGGTTCGAATCTGGTATACGAGCAGTACTTC. Its translation: CASSLGSNLVYEQYF.

The chain employs TRBV10-1 and TRBJ2-1, with D possibly matching TRBD2 (5 bases). The ends were cut back, 4 bases at V and 1 base at J, with 14 bases in the middle. From germline, CDR1 is WNHNN and CDR2 SYGVQD (reference sequence). CDR3 length: 16 residues. The CDR3 spells CASSGPGGPSYNEQFF. The CDR3 coding sequence is TGCGCCAGCAGTGGTCCAGGAGGTCCGTCCTACAATGAGCAGTTCTTC.

Details on this clone: Other DNA sequences within the sample encode an identical CDR3. The rearrangement links TRBV7-9 to TRBJ1-4; 12 positions agree with TRBD1. The CDR3 extends over 15 amino acids. CDR1 is SEHNR and CDR2 is FQNEAQ in the germline V gene (reference sequence). After removal of 3 bases from V and 8 bases from J, the junction contained 4 bases not matched to a gene. In DNA form, the CDR3 reads TGTGCCAGCAGCTTGGGACAGGGGGCAGGAGAAAAACTGTTTTTT. The encoded protein is CASSLGQGAGEKLFF.

Concerning this clone: This CDR3 is also generated by other DNA sequences in the sample. The chain recombines TRBV6-5 with TRBJ1-3; 8 bases are shared with TRBD1. CDR3 length: 14 amino acids. CDR1 and CDR2 (germline): MNHEY, SVGAGI. The junction had 3 bases not matched to a gene; V was cut back by 6 bases and J by 2 bases. The CDR3, as DNA: TGTGCCAGCAGCGAACAGGGGGCTGGAAACACCATATATTTT. Its translation is CASSEQGAGNTIYF.

The chain couples TRBV6-5 to TRBJ2-7; TRBD2 aligns across 8 bases. The CDR3 covers 12 residues. V trimming: 2 bases; J trimming: 6 bases; junction bases outside the gene matches: 0. Germline loops: CDR1 MNHEY, CDR2 SVGAGI. CDR3 in amino acids: CASSYAGGEQYF. Written as DNA, the CDR3 is TGTGCCAGCAGTTACGCGGGAGGCGAGCAGTACTTC.

The genes are TRBV7-3 and TRBJ2-3; 10 bases line up with TRBD2. The CDR3 loop spans 16 amino acids. The V and J ends lost 5 bases and 7 bases, in that order; junction bases with no gene match: 12. In germline, CDR1 is SGHTA, CDR2 FQGTGA. This chain's CDR3 is CASSVLGTSVFHTQYF. The DNA for the CDR3 is TGTGCCAGCAGCGTCTTAGGGACTAGCGTCTTCCATACGCAGTATTTT.

The rearrangement links TRBV9 to TRBJ2-2; no firm D call. Germline lookup yields CDR1 SGDLS and CDR2 YYNGEE. The CDR3 length is 15 residues. Trimming cost V 5 bases and J 5 bases, with 16 bases left between them. The CDR3 reads CASSLLADGTGELFF. CDR3 nucleotides: TGTGCCAGCAGTCTCCTCGCGGATGGTACCGGGGAGCTGTTTTTT.

This clone appeared once. The rearrangement uses TRBV18 and TRBJ1-2; 8 nucleotides line up with TRBD1. V was pared by 3 bases and J by 6 bases, with 9 bases of the junction left unmatched. Germline values: CDR1 KGHSH, CDR2 LQKENI. This CDR3 has 15 residues. The CDR3 region is CASSPRGQGSDGYTF. The CDR3, as DNA: TGTGCCAGCTCACCCCGAGGACAGGGTTCAGATGGCTACACCTTC.

This rearrangement joins TRBV6-6 to TRBJ2-3; tentatively, D is TRBD1 or TRBD2 (6 bases each). V was shortened by 4 bases and J by 3 bases, with 14 bases between the two germline ends. The CDR3 totals 15 residues. The germline CDR1 and CDR2 sequences are MNHNY and SVGAGI (reference sequence). The DNA for the CDR3 is TGTGCCAGCAGTTGGGGGGCCTCCTCTACAGATACGCAGTATTTT. Its translation is CASSWGASSTDTQYF.

This sequence joins TRBV2 and TRBJ2-3; D gene unclear. The CDR3 contains 15 residues. V gave up 6 bases and J gave up 5 bases, with 18 bases separating them. Germline CDR1 is SNHLY and CDR2 is FYNNEI. The chain's CDR3 is CASSPSAALRDTQYF. As DNA, the CDR3 is TGTGCCAGCAGCCCGAGTGCTGCACTAAGAGATACGCAGTATTTT.

The count of this clone is one. The chain uses TRBV9 and TRBJ2-2; TRBD2 matches at 11 bases. Per germline, CDR1 SGDLS and CDR2 YYNGEE. The CDR3 is 15 amino acids. V lost 4 bases to trimming and J lost 6 bases; unmatched junction nucleotides: 5. CDR3 protein: CASSPSSGGPGELFF. The CDR3 DNA follows: TGTGCCAGCAGCCCCTCTAGCGGGGGGCCCGGGGAGCTGTTTTTT.

CDR3 DNA: TGTGCCAGCAGCCCGACTAGCGGCGAGCAGTACTTC. Residues: CASSPTSGEQYF. V usage is TRBV2 and J usage is TRBJ2-5, with 9 bases lining up with TRBD2. Matching the DNA end better, TRBJ2-7 makes the J call doubtful. The CDR3 is 12 amino acids. Germline V gene lookup returns CDR1 SNHLY and CDR2 FYNNEI.

This chain joins TRBV18 and TRBJ2-5; a possible D gene is TRBD1 (6 bases). CDR3 length: 15 amino acids. CDR1 is KGHSH, CDR2 LQKENI, per germline. The ends were cut back, 0 bases at V and 2 bases at J, with 10 bases in the middle. The CDR3 nucleotides read TGTGCCAGCTCACCACCGTTCAGGGGACAAGAGACCCAGTACTTC. It is translated as CASSPPFRGQETQYF. Using reference TRBV18 and TRBJ2-5 for the parts outside the CDR3, the full variable domain is NAGVMQNPRHLVRRRGQEARLRCSPMKGHSHVYWYRQLPEEGLKFMVYLQKENIIDESGMPKERFSAEFPKEGPSILRIQQVVRGDSAAYFCASSPPFRGQETQYFGPGTRLLVL.

The rearrangement uses TRBV28 and TRBJ2-5; D call uncertain. TRBJ2-7 explains the end of the DNA better; the J call may be wrong. The CDR3 sequence is 13 residues long. Germline V lookup: CDR1 MDHEN, CDR2 SYDVKM. The CDR3 loop reads CASSTRPVGEQYF. In DNA form, the CDR3 reads TGTGCCAGCAGTACCCGCCCGGTCGGCGAGCAGTACTTC.

The rearrangement joins TRBV7-9 to TRBJ2-2, with 11 positions matching TRBD1. The CDR3 has 16 residues. The trim removed 5 bases at V and 5 bases at J, leaving 7 bases unmatched. The germline V gene has CDR1 SEHNR and CDR2 FQNEAQ (reference sequence). CDR3 in DNA: TGTGCCAGCAGCCCGCGGACAGGGGGCGTTACCGGGGAGCTGTTTTTT. This codes for CASSPRTGGVTGELFF.

The chain joins TRBV19 to TRBJ2-7; D gene uncertain. CDR3 size: 13 residues. CDR1 and CDR2 from the germline V gene are LNHDA and SQIVND (reference sequence). V lost 6 bases and J 2 bases, leaving 11 bases between the germline ends. The CDR3 is CASSSRPAYEQYF. For the CDR3, the DNA is TGTGCCAGTAGCTCCAGGCCAGCCTACGAGCAGTACTTC.

This clone showed up many times. The same CDR3 also results from other DNA sequences found in this sample. The chain links TRBV11-2 to TRBJ1-1; D not certain. Germline V lookup: CDR1 SGHAT, CDR2 FQNNGV. The CDR3 has 13 amino acids. V shed 0 bases and J shed 0 bases, with 2 bases lying between them. DNA of the CDR3: TGTGCCAGCAGCTTAGACCTGAACACTGAAGCTTTCTTT. Translation: CASSLDLNTEAFF.

The genes are TRBV6-6 and TRBJ2-7, with 12 bases fitting TRBD1. This CDR3 is 14 amino acids long. Germline loops: CDR1 MNHNY, CDR2 SVGAGI (reference sequence). V shed 7 bases and J 3 bases; nucleotides not matched to a gene: 4. The CDR3 spells CASTGTGGFYEQYF. The DNA for the CDR3 is TGTGCCAGCACCGGGACAGGGGGCTTCTACGAGCAGTACTTC.

This rearrangement joins TRBV6-6 to TRBJ1-5; a possible D gene is TRBD1 (6 bases). This CDR3 spans 16 amino acids. Between the trimmed V and J ends, which lost 0 bases and 5 bases, there was a span of 14 bases. Germline V gene data show CDR1 as MNHNY and CDR2 as SVGAGI (reference sequence). CDR3 coding DNA: TGTGCCAGCAGTTACTCGATGGCTAGGGGGGATCAGCCCCAGCATTTT. Translating gives CASSYSMARGDQPQHF.

CDR3 nucleotides: TGTGCCAGCAGCGGGCGTTGGATTTACAATGAGCAGTTCTTC. Encoded protein: CASSGRWIYNEQFF. This chain joins TRBV5-4 and TRBJ2-1, with no clear D. Germline V gene lookup returns CDR1 SGHNT and CDR2 YYREEE (reference sequence). The CDR3 runs to 14 residues. Trimming left V 4 bases short and J 4 bases short, with 12 bases between.